The 21 T cell receptor beta chains listed next were all sequenced from one sample in a study of cytomegalovirus exposure and HLA in healthy donors. PCR employed 60 Vbeta and 13 Jbeta primers. Method: immunoSEQ multiplex PCR; TCRdb's copy keeps in-frame clones and lacks some. The sample lists 200,000 or so clones, less than 85% occurring once. What was sequenced was PBMCs. Receptor source: a man younger than 30 in good health and CMV-seronegative.

The rearrangement links TRBV7-8 to TRBJ1-4; 7 bases align to TRBD1. CDR1 and CDR2 (germline): SGHVS, FQNEAQ. The CDR3 has 16 residues. V lost 5 bases to trimming and J lost 0 bases; unmatched junction nucleotides: 6. The CDR3 loop reads CASSPRQGTTNEKLFF. Written as DNA, the CDR3 is TGTGCCAGCAGCCCTCGACAGGGAACAACTAATGAAAAACTGTTTTTT.

The chain combines TRBV7-9 with TRBJ2-7; 8 bases are shared with TRBD2. Germline CDR1 reads SEHNR; CDR2 reads FQNEAQ (reference sequence). This CDR3 region has 16 residues. V shed 7 bases, J shed 4 bases, and the junction held 15 bases outside the gene matches. CDR3 sequence reads: CASTNPAGALLYEQYF. The CDR3 region has the DNA TGTGCCAGCACCAACCCAGCGGGAGCCCTTTTGTACGAGCAGTACTTC. Combining the CDR3 with reference TRBV7-9 and TRBJ2-7 gives the whole variable domain DTGVSQNPRHKITKRGQNVTFRCDPISEHNRLYWYRQTLGQGPEFLTYFQNEAQLEKSRLLSDRFSAERPKGSFSTLEIQRTEQGDSAMYLCASTNPAGALLYEQYFGPGTRLTVT.

J is TRBJ2-7 and V is TRBV18, with 8 bases identical to TRBD2. V was clipped by 3 bases and J by 0 bases; unmatched bases: 4. This CDR3 is built from 15 residues. Per the germline V gene, CDR1 is KGHSH and CDR2 is LQKENI. The CDR3 spells CASSPSGLVSYEQYF. As DNA, the CDR3 is TGTGCCAGCTCACCTTCGGGACTAGTCTCCTACGAGCAGTACTTC. The variable domain in full, completed from reference TRBV18 and TRBJ2-7, reads NAGVMQNPRHLVRRRGQEARLRCSPMKGHSHVYWYRQLPEEGLKFMVYLQKENIIDESGMPKERFSAEFPKEGPSILRIQQVVRGDSAAYFCASSPSGLVSYEQYFGPGTRLTVT.

This chain connects TRBV4-1 to TRBJ1-5; TRBD1 might be the D (6 bases). Trimming pared 4 bases from V and 6 bases from J, leaving 22 bases between. This CDR3 comprises 17 residues. Germline V gives CDR1 MGHRA, CDR2 YSYEKL. This CDR3 is CASSRTAQDREGQPQHF. The CDR3 region has the DNA TGCGCCAGCAGCCGAACTGCACAGGACAGAGAGGGTCAGCCCCAGCATTTT.

This chain connects TRBV28 to TRBJ1-2; 11 bases fit TRBD1. J lost 1 base, V lost 6 bases, and 7 bases had no gene match. The CDR3 has 16 residues. Germline lookup yields CDR1 MDHEN and CDR2 SYDVKM. The CDR3 DNA sequence: TGTGCCAGCAGAACCGGACAGGGGGCTTTTAACTATGGCTACACCTTC. It specifies CASRTGQGAFNYGYTF.

This clone appeared a few times. V usage is TRBV30 and J usage is TRBJ2-2; possibly TRBD2 for D (6 bases). Germline V gives CDR1 GTSNPN, CDR2 SVGIG (reference sequence). The CDR3 spans 14 residues. V was cut by 3 bases and J by 5 bases, with 13 bases left in between. As DNA, the CDR3 is TGTGCCTGGAGGTACCCGGGAGAGACCGGGGAGCTGTTTTTT. Protein product: CAWRYPGETGELFF.

V and J are TRBV4-1 and TRBJ2-3; 8 nucleotides agree with TRBD2. This CDR3 is 17 amino acids long. V lost 8 bases, J lost 0 bases, and 13 bases stayed unmatched. Germline CDR1 reads MGHRA; CDR2 reads YSYEKL. CDR3 loop: CASRQGIAGSSTDTQYF. The CDR3 nucleotides read TGCGCCAGCCGACAAGGCATAGCGGGATCTAGCACAGATACGCAGTATTTT.

The chain uses TRBV30 and TRBJ2-2, with TRBD2 matching over 9 bases. Germline-derived CDR1 and CDR2 are GTSNPN and SVGIG (reference sequence). CDR3 length: 15 amino acids. V was clipped by 0 bases and J by 6 bases; unmatched bases: 5. The CDR3 DNA reads as TGTGCCTGGAGTGTACGCGGGGGGGCGTCCGGGGAGCTGTTTTTT. Protein sequence: CAWSVRGGASGELFF.

This chain connects TRBV4-1 to TRBJ1-5; TRBD1 aligns across 11 bases. CDR3 size: 17 residues. V dropped 0 bases and J dropped 5; count of bases not matched to a gene: 6. CDR1 and CDR2 from the germline V gene are MGHRA and YSYEKL. The CDR3 DNA is TGCGCCAGCAGCCAAGATGGAGGGACAGGGGGATATCAGCCCCAGCATTTT. This translates into CASSQDGGTGGYQPQHF.

The chain has TRBV9 and TRBJ2-1; tentative D call: TRBD1 (5 bases). V lost 0 bases and J lost 0, with 10 bases in between. The germline CDR1 and CDR2 sequences are SGDLS and YYNGEE. The CDR3 consists of 16 residues. This CDR3 is CASSVVGRSSYNEQFF. The DNA of the CDR3 is TGTGCCAGCAGCGTAGTGGGGCGGAGCTCCTACAATGAGCAGTTCTTC.

Written as DNA, the CDR3 is TGTGCCACCAGCAGAGTAGCTAACTATGGCTACACCTTC. This sequence encodes CATSRVANYGYTF. This chain joins TRBV15 and TRBJ1-2, with D hard to call. Per germline, CDR1 LNHNV and CDR2 YYDKDF (reference sequence). The CDR3 is 13 amino acids. V was clipped by 1 base and J by 0 bases, with 3 bases between them. The full variable domain, with the rest looked up from reference TRBV15 and TRBJ1-2, is DAMVIQNPRYQVTQFGKPVTLSCSQTLNHNVMYWYQQKSSQAPKLLFHYYDKDFNNEADTPDNFQSRRPNTSFCFLDIRSPGLGDTAMYLCATSRVANYGYTFGSGTRLTVV.

The rearrangement uses TRBV6-5 and TRBJ2-3, with 9 bases fitting TRBD2. The germline gives CDR1 MNHEY, CDR2 SVGAGI. This CDR3 is built from 15 residues. V shed 5 bases and J 5 bases; nucleotides not matched to a gene: 8. The CDR3 here is CASSPLAGGIDTQYF. The CDR3 DNA follows: TGTGCCAGCAGTCCTCTCGCGGGAGGGATAGATACGCAGTATTTT.

The chain links TRBV28 to TRBJ1-4; 7 bases are shared with TRBD1. J gave up 0 bases and V 4 bases, and 5 bases lay outside the gene matches. From germline, CDR1 is MDHEN and CDR2 SYDVKM. The CDR3 is 16 residues long. The DNA of the CDR3 is TGTGCCAGCAGTTCTCCCAGGGGGTCAACTAATGAAAAACTGTTTTTT. The encoded protein is CASSSPRGSTNEKLFF.

This chain joins TRBV6-6 and TRBJ1-5; tentative D call: TRBD1 (5 bases). Germline CDR1 and CDR2: MNHNY and SVGAGI (reference sequence). This CDR3 contains 15 residues. V lost 0 bases and J lost 2, with 8 bases in between. CDR3 sequence reads: CASSYSPGRNQPQHF. The DNA for the CDR3 is TGTGCCAGCAGTTACTCTCCAGGGCGCAATCAGCCCCAGCATTTT.

The chain combines TRBV29-1 with TRBJ2-7; D possibly corresponds to TRBD2 (5 bases). This CDR3 has 12 amino acids. Trimming removed 4 bases at V and 7 bases at J, with 14 bases between. Germline-derived CDR1 and CDR2 are SQVTM and ANQGSEA. CDR3 residues: CSVGEPAWEQYF. In DNA form, the CDR3 reads TGCAGCGTTGGGGAGCCGGCGTGGGAGCAGTACTTC.

The rearrangement uses TRBV28 and TRBJ2-7, with a weak D call TRBD2 (5 bases). The CDR3 extends over 14 amino acids. With 7 bases removed from V and 2 bases from J, the gap between germline ends came to 15 bases. In germline, CDR1 is MDHEN, CDR2 SYDVKM. CDR3 region: CASTPGDSTYEQYF. CDR3 sequence (DNA): TGTGCCAGCACCCCCGGGGATTCGACCTACGAGCAGTACTTC.

This clone was found a few times. The genes are TRBV2 and TRBJ2-3; possible D gene TRBD2, 6 bases. The germline V gene encodes CDR1 SNHLY and CDR2 FYNNEI. CDR3 length: 15 residues. Deletions cut 5 bases from V and 0 bases from J, with 12 bases between. The CDR3 is CASSPAGISTDTQYF. The DNA for the CDR3 is TGTGCCAGCAGTCCCGCGGGAATCAGCACAGATACGCAGTATTTT.

Only one count was recorded for this clone. The chain recombines TRBV28 with TRBJ2-7; tentative D call: TRBD2 (5 bases). V lost 6 bases, J lost 4 bases, and 13 bases lay in between. CDR3 length equals 13 residues. CDR1 is MDHEN and CDR2 is SYDVKM in the germline V gene. This CDR3 reads CASSRHRLYEQYF. CDR3 nucleotides: TGTGCCAGCAGCCGTCACAGACTATACGAGCAGTACTTC.

The sample holds a few counts of this clone. The J gene is TRBJ2-3, the V gene TRBV30; no firm D call. Trimming stripped 6 bases from V and 2 bases from J, with 12 bases between. CDR3 size: 13 residues. Germline CDR1 and CDR2: GTSNPN and SVGIG (reference sequence). The CDR3 bases are TGTGCCTGTTCGGCGGCGTCCACAGATACGCAGTATTTT. Encoded protein: CACSAASTDTQYF.

The chain has TRBV30 and TRBJ1-2; D not certain. Germline CDR1 is GTSNPN and CDR2 is SVGIG (reference sequence). This CDR3 spans 13 amino acids. V lost 0 bases and J lost 6, with 11 bases in between. The CDR3 spells CAWSVLSVDGYTF. The CDR3 DNA reads TGTGCCTGGAGTGTACTTTCCGTCGATGGCTACACCTTC.

The chain links TRBV10-3 to TRBJ1-1, with D possibly TRBD1 on 6 matching bases. In germline, CDR1 is ENHRY, CDR2 SYGVKD. Trimming took off 5 bases at V and 6 bases at J, with 25 bases between the two ends. The CDR3 sequence is 17 residues long. The CDR3 DNA reads as TGTGCCATCAGTACCGGGACACCCGTAGCGCGAGGCGCTGAAGCTTTCTTT. Translated: CAISTGTPVARGAEAFF.